This TCR beta chain appears in the sequencing data of a study of response to subunit inactivated influenza vaccine. Study-level results: Authors suggested each seasonal flu vaccination may recruit only limited numbers of new T cells.

The length of the CDR3 is 15 residues. Germline V gives CDR1 SGHKS, CDR2 YYEKEE (reference sequence). The V gene end was trimmed by 0 bases and the J gene end by 8 bases; junction bases not matched to a gene: 4. This clonotype was counted a few times. Its cognate antigen is unknown. TCRdb re-analysed the RT-PCR reads in MiXCR, keeping a single row per CDR3 protein. The sample records 650,000 or so distinct CDR3 sequences, around 15% being singletons. Material: PBMCs from blood, obtained less than 15 days before vaccination. The TCR was taken from a man aged 45-65 years who received an inactivated influenza vaccine. The chain combines TRBV5-5 with TRBJ1-4; 10 bases map to TRBD1. The CDR3 nucleotides are TGTGCCAGCAGCTTGGCCCCGGGACAGGGGGAAAAACTGTTTTTT. This translates into CASSLAPGQGEKLFF.